The 10 T cell receptor beta chains in this list originate from one sample, sequenced in a study of PD-1 blockade in classical Hodgkin lymphoma. Documented time point: newly diagnosed, previously untreated cHL patient sample. Investigators isolated CD4+ T cells from thawed PBMCs through magnetic negative selection. Sequencing was performed with immunoSEQ multiplex PCR; in TCRdb, only in-frame clones are kept and a portion is missing. In the table there are about 30,000 clones, roughly nine tenths of which are singletons. Input material: CD4+ T cells from blood. The receptor set was obtained from a human donor with classical Hodgkin lymphoma.

To note about this clone: The junction and the germline gene differ at one end; a read error may be behind it. V and J are TRBV14 and TRBJ2-1; the match to TRBD2 covers 11 bases. Per the germline V gene, CDR1 is SGHDN and CDR2 is FVKESK. This CDR3 has 12 residues. Written as DNA, the CDR3 is TGTGCCAGCAGCCAAGTGGGACTAGCGGAGATCTTC. Translated, it gives CASSQVGLAEIF.

The V and J genes are TRBV29-1 and TRBJ2-1, with D perhaps matching TRBD1 or TRBD2 (5 bases each). This CDR3 spans 9 amino acids. Germline V CDR1 and CDR2: SQVTM, ANQGSEA. The V gene lost 7 bases and the J gene lost 9 bases, with 7 bases spanning the gap. CDR3 amino acids: CSAGTEQFF. The DNA of the CDR3 is TGCAGCGCAGGGACTGAGCAGTTCTTC.

CDR3 region: CASSLVGEGAQPQHF. The CDR3 coding sequence is TGTGCCAGCAGCTTAGTCGGGGAGGGGGCTCAGCCCCAGCATTTT. J is TRBJ1-5 and V is TRBV7-9, with 7 bases matching TRBD1. V was clipped by 1 base and J by 6 bases; unmatched bases: 6. Germline assignment: CDR1 SEHNR and CDR2 FQNEAQ (reference sequence). The CDR3 contains 15 residues.

The CDR3, as DNA: TGTGCCAGCAGTCCGGGGGGGGGCGCGATTGGTGGCTACACCTTC. Protein: CASSPGGGAIGGYTF. The chain is built from TRBV6-6 and TRBJ1-2, with a tentative D call TRBD1 (6 bases). The V gene lost 5 bases and the J gene lost 7 bases, with 20 bases spanning the gap. This CDR3 has 15 residues. Germline CDR1 is MNHNY and CDR2 is SVGAGI (reference sequence).

V gene TRBV19 combines with J gene TRBJ1-2, with D hard to call. Trimming left V 4 bases short and J 8 bases short, with 11 bases between. The CDR3 has 12 amino acids. The V gene's germline CDR1 is LNHDA and CDR2 SQIVND (reference sequence). CDR3 residues: CASSSSRRGYTF. For the CDR3, the DNA is TGTGCCAGTAGTAGTTCCCGCCGAGGCTACACCTTC. Variable domain in full (rest from reference TRBV19 and TRBJ1-2): DGGITQSPKYLFRKEGQNVTLSCEQNLNHDAMYWYRQDPGQGLRLIYYSQIVNDFQKGDIAEGYSVSREKKESFPLTVTSAQKNPTAFYLCASSSSRRGYTFGSGTRLTVV.

The chain has TRBV28 and TRBJ2-6; TRBD2 might be the D (5 bases). Trimming took 7 bases from V and 2 from J, leaving 9 bases between them. This CDR3 comprises 14 residues. The germline V gene encodes CDR1 MDHEN and CDR2 SYDVKM. CDR3 loop: CASTSGAGANVLTF. The CDR3 DNA follows: TGTGCCAGCACATCCGGGGCTGGGGCCAACGTCCTGACTTTC.

CDR3 nucleotide sequence: TGTGCCAGTAGTATCGGGGGGACTTACAGCACAGATACGCAGTATTTT. Its protein product is CASSIGGTYSTDTQYF. The rearrangement uses TRBV19 and TRBJ2-3, with TRBD2 identical over 7 bases. The germline CDR1 and CDR2 sequences are LNHDA and SQIVND (reference sequence). The length of the CDR3 is 16 residues. The ends lost 3 bases at V and 0 bases at J; junction bases unmatched: 6.

The rearrangement joins TRBV19 to TRBJ2-1, with 8 nucleotides matching TRBD2. Germline V lookup: CDR1 LNHDA, CDR2 SQIVND (reference sequence). V trimming: 3 bases; J trimming: 7 bases; junction bases outside the gene matches: 11. This CDR3 has 16 amino acids. The CDR3 here is CASSMLAGIEKNEQFF. The CDR3, as DNA: TGTGCCAGTAGTATGTTAGCGGGAATAGAAAAGAATGAGCAGTTCTTC.

The V gene is TRBV7-3, the J gene TRBJ2-6; D gene unclear. V lost 5 bases and J 0 bases, leaving 14 bases between the germline ends. There are 17 residues in the CDR3. Looked up from germline, CDR1 is SGHTA and CDR2 is FQGTGA. CDR3 DNA: TGTGCCAGCAGCCGAACCCCGTCCGGCTCTGGGGCCAACGTCCTGACTTTC. Translated: CASSRTPSGSGANVLTF.

This rearrangement joins TRBV11-2 to TRBJ2-7, with 10 bases aligning to TRBD2. With V trimmed by 1 base and J by 2 bases, 2 bases remained unmatched. The CDR3 has 15 residues. Per the germline V gene, CDR1 is SGHAT and CDR2 is FQNNGV. The CDR3 spells CASSLGLAGAYEQYF. CDR3 nucleotides: TGTGCCAGCAGCTTAGGGCTAGCGGGGGCCTACGAGCAGTACTTC.